This T cell receptor (beta chain) was captured by sequencing in a study of blood T cell repertoires in COVID-19. Background on the study: The cDNA or gDNA used as material had been derived from T cells, B-cell-depleted T cells, or PBMCs.

From germline, CDR1 is LGHNA and CDR2 YSLEER. Trimming at V came to 0 bases and at J to 1 base, leaving 4 bases not matched to a gene. The CDR3 contains 17 residues. Original handling: Reference gene primer amplification gave estimated nucleated cell counts. Assay: immunoSEQ multiplex PCR; the TCRdb copy retains only in-frame clones and omits some. From that table come the V and J calls and clone size; the DNA was used to work out D and trimming. The repertoire consists of 130,000 to 150,000 clones, with approximately 90% occurring once and the leading ten covering approximately 9%. The sequencing sample was made of peripheral blood. The TCR comes from a woman aged 45 to 65 with active or convalescent COVID-19. The chain combines TRBV4-3 with TRBJ2-3, with 10 bases identical to TRBD2. The CDR3 protein is CASSQDPSGRGTDTQYF. The CDR3 DNA follows: TGCGCCAGCAGCCAAGATCCAAGCGGGAGGGGCACAGATACGCAGTATTTT.